What follows is one T cell receptor (beta chain) and its context. Antigen unknown. Survey level was the resolution at which the v3.0 immunoSEQ assay ran. Using immunoSEQ multiplex PCR, the repertoire was profiled, and TCRdb retains in-frame clones only, with some absent. The table has tens of thousands of clones, roughly 92% seen once; the top ten hold around 7.1%. The sample belongs to a study of long-term antiretroviral therapy in people with HIV. The length of the CDR3 is 17 residues. V lost 6 bases and J lost 2, with 19 bases in between. Per germline, CDR1 LGHNT and CDR2 FRNRAP. Whole-study findings and limits: Adherence to ART, viral resistance and therapy changes lacked any data.

The rearrangement uses TRBV12-5 and TRBJ2-2, with a tentative D call TRBD1 (5 bases). This TCR derives from a woman between 45 and 60 years old with HIV. This sample comprised unsorted PBMCs, obtained 4.4 years after starting antiretroviral therapy. The DNA for the CDR3 is TGTGCTAGTGGCCAGACAGCTCCCTTTTCAAACACCGGGGAGCTGTTTTTT. Translated, it gives CASGQTAPFSNTGELFF.